This is a list of T cell receptor beta chains from one sample in a study of TIL therapy for anti-PD-1-resistant metastatic lung cancer. The table came from immunoSEQ multiplex PCR; TCRdb's copy has only in-frame clones and leaves some out. The table shows approximately 87,000 clones, with 50% to 70% occurring only once. The material sequenced was tumor tissue, taken at baseline. These receptors all come from a person between 30 and 79 years old with non-small cell lung cancer. The conserved cysteine and the conserved F or W are not part of the CDR3 here.

CDR3aa	v_gene	j_gene	len
ASSQEGLAAQETQY	TRBV4-3	TRBJ2-5	14
ASSGQVTEAF	TRBV7-9	TRBJ1-1	10
ASSLDSGSVSYEQY	TRBV6-5	TRBJ2-7	14
ASSGTSGGARETQY	TRBV28	TRBJ2-5	14
ASSLGGGLSYEQY	TRBV28	TRBJ2-7	13
ASSGSLGGRIQETQY	TRBV19	TRBJ2-5	15
ASSQEGGFGGYT	TRBV4-2	TRBJ1-2	12
ASSLKGGGYEQY	TRBV7-9	TRBJ2-7	12
ASSLVSGPYNEQF	TRBV7-7	TRBJ2-1	13
ASTIRMSGELF	TRBV2	TRBJ2-2	11
ASSQDRTRAREQF	TRBV4-1	TRBJ2-1	13
AISDGDLQPQH	TRBV10-3	TRBJ1-5	11